What follows is one TCR beta chain and its context. The specificity of this receptor is unknown. Per-nucleotide qualities are absent, and no much larger clonotype sits a single base away. These data come from a study of OX40 agonist ivuxolimab in advanced cancers. For the study in its entirety: Ivuxolimab was a fully human IgG2 agonistic monoclonal antibody targeting the costimulatory receptor OX40 (CD134). In the dose-escalation cohort, around four fifths of patients were male, and the mean age was approximately 60 years with a range of about 23 to 79. Partial responses were achieved by three dose-escalation patients, of whom one had hepatocellular carcinoma and two had cutaneous melanoma. Of the 50 or so patients in dose escalation, some 19 had hepatocellular carcinoma, around 15 had melanoma, 9 had renal cell carcinoma and 9 had head and neck cancer. Peripheral TCRbeta sequencing was intended to test whether TCR sequence diversity was altered and clonal T-cell expansion was caused by ivuxolimab. Intravenous ivuxolimab was administered to patients every 2 weeks at six dose levels: 0.01, 0.1, 0.3, 1.5, 3 and 10 mg/kg. The paper covers the monotherapy dose-escalation part of the phase I ivuxolimab trial, which included N of about 50 patients. Patients were allowed to have had prior anti-PD-1, anti-PD-L1 or anti-CTLA-4 therapy, and 30% to 40% of the dose-escalation patients had been treated with checkpoint inhibitors.

The trial excluded patients who had a history of autoimmune disease or who were on systemic immunosuppression. Peripheral blood for TCR sequencing was collected from all dose cohorts at baseline, on cycle 4 day 1, and on cycle 7 day 1. Samples were obtained from an open-label, multicenter, first-in-human phase I dose-escalation trial of ivuxolimab. Adults with locally advanced or metastatic head and neck squamous cell, hepatocellular, melanoma or renal cell carcinoma were enrolled in the trial. Before TCR sequencing, CD4+ T cells and CD8+ T cells from peripheral blood were sorted into separate populations. Study-wide findings and limitations: Partial responders in the 0.1-3.0 mg/kg groups had among the lowest normalized peripheral clonal expansion, especially among CD8+ T cells. The antigen specificity of the peripheral T cells that underwent clonal expansion was not determined. Clonal expansion of both CD4+ and CD8+ blood T cells was observed from baseline to week 6 at doses 0.1 to 3.0 mg/kg. On average, CD8+ T cells showed more expanded clones than CD4+ T cells after ivuxolimab. Low levels of normalized T-cell clonal expansion were also seen in some patients who did not respond.

The CDR3 runs 14 amino acids, cysteine and phenylalanine included. Only the CDR3 region is kept as DNA, spanning 42 bases read in frame from base 1. V is clipped by 6 bases and J by 0 bases, and the sequence between their germline boundaries is 11 bases long. CDR1 and CDR2 (MNHEY, SMNVEV) derive from the germline V gene (reference sequence). Genomic DNA was extracted from sorted cells for sequencing of the TCRbeta CDR3 region. TCRbeta CDR3 regions were sequenced using the immunoSEQ Assay. As stored in TCRdb, this immuneACCESS dataset retains in-frame rearrangements with V and J assigned. A fraction of the clones does not appear; measured against another copy, unresolved V genes explain less than half of the discrepancy, and the remainder lacks a known reason. Counted in this sample were about 73,000 clones; more than 80% of them appeared once. The ten largest clonotypes hold approximately 0.49% of the sample.

The sequences come from CD4+ or CD8+ T cells sorted from blood, collected in a trial of the OX40 agonist ivuxolimab. Here the chain combines TRBV27 and TRBJ1-1; no D segment can be confidently identified. The receptor comes from an adult with an advanced solid tumor such as melanoma, head and neck, liver or kidney cancer. The CDR3 has the sequence CASSRREMNTEAFF. The bases read TGTGCCAGCAGCAGACGGGAGATGAACACTGAAGCTTTCTTT.